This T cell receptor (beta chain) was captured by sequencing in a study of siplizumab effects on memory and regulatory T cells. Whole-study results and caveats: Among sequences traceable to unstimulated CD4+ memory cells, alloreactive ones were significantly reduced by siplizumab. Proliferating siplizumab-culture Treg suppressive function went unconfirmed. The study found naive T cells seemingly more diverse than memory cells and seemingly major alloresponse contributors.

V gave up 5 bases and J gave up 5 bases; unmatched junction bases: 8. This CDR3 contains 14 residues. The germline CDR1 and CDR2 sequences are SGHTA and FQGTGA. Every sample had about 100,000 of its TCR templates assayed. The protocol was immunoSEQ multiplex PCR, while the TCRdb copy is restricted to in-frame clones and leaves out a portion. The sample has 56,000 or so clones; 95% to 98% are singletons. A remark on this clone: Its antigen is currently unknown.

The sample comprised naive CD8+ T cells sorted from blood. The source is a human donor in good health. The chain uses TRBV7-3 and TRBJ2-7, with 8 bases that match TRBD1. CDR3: CASSPTGEVDEQYF. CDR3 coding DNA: TGTGCCAGCAGCCCGACAGGGGAGGTGGACGAGCAGTACTTC. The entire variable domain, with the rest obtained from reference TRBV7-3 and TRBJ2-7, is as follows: GAGVSQTPSNKVTEKGKYVELRCDPISGHTALYWYRQSLGQGPEFLIYFQGTGAADDSGLPNDRFFAVRPEGSVSTLKIQRTERGDSAVYLCASSPTGEVDEQYFGPGTRLTVT.